This TCR beta chain was identified in a study of T-cell reconstitution after alpha-beta-depleted transplantation in children. This clonotype was counted only a few times. Preparation of the TCRbeta library used unique molecular identifiers. TCRdb re-analysed the PCR reads in MiXCR, keeping a single row per CDR3 protein. The table lists just over 950,000 distinct CDR3 sequences, less than 30% of them singletons, with around 30% in the top ten. The sequence was obtained from a boy less than two years old who had a stem cell transplant for SCID, so the T cells may come from the graft donor. The specimen comprised PBMCs, mostly from graft donor cells, sampled 360 days after TCRalphabeta/CD19-depleted stem cell transplant.

CDR3 loop: CSGPGGGTDTQYF. CDR3 coding DNA: TGCAGTGGTCCTGGGGGTGGCACAGATACGCAGTATTTT. J is TRBJ2-3 and V is TRBV20-1; D tentatively reads TRBD1 or TRBD2 (5 bases each). Trimming took off 7 bases at V and 1 base at J, with 12 bases between the two ends. Germline V gene lookup returns CDR1 DFQATT and CDR2 SNEGSKA (reference sequence). CDR3 length: 13 residues.